This is a list of T cell receptor beta chains from one sample in a study of breast tumors, draining lymph nodes, adjacent tissues. TCRdb ran MiXCR on the multiplex PCR reads and lists one entry per CDR3 protein. The sample lists 200,000 to 300,000 distinct CDR3 sequences, around 30% occurring once. The source material was axillary lymph node tissue. The receptors originated from a female donor with breast cancer. Some clones in this sample may be carry-over from other donors' samples. Each CDR3 is given with its conserved first and last residue. Fields, in order: D gene, V gene, clone size, J gene, CDR3 protein, CDR3 DNA. The D gene is left open where the match is weak. Clone size, where shown, is once, few, many, or a class for clones that have expanded.

-	TRBV10-3	-	TRBJ2-2	CAISGTGELFF	TGTGCCATCAGCGGAACTGGGGAGCTGTTTTTT
-	TRBV2	many	TRBJ2-7	CASTPPVRSSYEQYF	TGTGCCAGCACGCCGCCCGTGCGAAGCTCCTACGAGCAGTACTTC
TRBD2	TRBV20-1	many	TRBJ2-5	CSATAGGGQETQYF	TGCAGTGCTACGGCGGGAGGGGGACAAGAGACCCAGTACTTC
-	TRBV20-1	-	TRBJ2-7	CSAPGAPGSSSEQYF	TGCAGTGCTCCCGGGGCTCCGGGGTCGTCCTCCGAGCAGTACTTC
-	TRBV24-1	-	TRBJ1-4	CATSDYDRQSTNEKLFF	TGTGCCACCAGTGATTATGACAGGCAATCAACTAATGAAAAACTGTTTTTT
-	TRBV2	-	TRBJ1-6	CAIEPQGRSPLHF	TGTGCCATAGAACCCCAGGGAAGATCACCCCTCCACTTT
-	TRBV7-6	many	TRBJ1-2	CASSQFPYYGYTF	TGTGCCAGCAGCCAGTTCCCGTACTATGGCTACACCTTC
-	TRBV28	-	TRBJ2-7	CASSPQLANEQYF	TGTGCCAGCAGTCCCCAGTTAGCCAACGAGCAGTACTTC
-	TRBV20-1	many	TRBJ2-5	CSARDPGRETQYF	TGCAGTGCTAGAGACCCAGGGCGAGAGACCCAGTACTTC
-	TRBV7-8	-	TRBJ1-1	CASFRAIVGTDTEPFF	TGTGCCAGCTTTAGGGCTATAGTGGGCACGGACACTGAACCTTTCTTT
-	TRBV20-1	many	TRBJ2-1	CSAREARGATNEQFF	TGCAGTGCTAGAGAGGCCCGCGGGGCGACCAATGAGCAGTTCTTC
-	TRBV7-8	many	TRBJ1-6	CASSRTHRRDSPLHF	TGTGCCAGCAGCCGCACCCATCGTCGGGATTCACCCCTCCACTTT
-	TRBV5-8	many	TRBJ2-7	CASSLNLGGSYEQYF	TGTGCCAGCAGCTTGAACCTCGGCGGTTCCTACGAGCAGTACTTC
TRBD2	TRBV20-1	many	TRBJ2-3	CSATGLAGVFADTQYF	TGCAGTGCGACCGGGCTAGCGGGAGTTTTTGCAGATACGCAGTATTTT
-	TRBV28	few	TRBJ1-5	CASQIGTSGGGQPQHF	TGTGCCAGTCAGATCGGGACCTCGGGAGGTGGTCAGCCCCAGCATTTT
-	TRBV5-8	few	TRBJ2-1	CASSLEVAGNEQFF	TGTGCCAGCAGCTTGGAAGTAGCAGGTAATGAGCAGTTCTTC